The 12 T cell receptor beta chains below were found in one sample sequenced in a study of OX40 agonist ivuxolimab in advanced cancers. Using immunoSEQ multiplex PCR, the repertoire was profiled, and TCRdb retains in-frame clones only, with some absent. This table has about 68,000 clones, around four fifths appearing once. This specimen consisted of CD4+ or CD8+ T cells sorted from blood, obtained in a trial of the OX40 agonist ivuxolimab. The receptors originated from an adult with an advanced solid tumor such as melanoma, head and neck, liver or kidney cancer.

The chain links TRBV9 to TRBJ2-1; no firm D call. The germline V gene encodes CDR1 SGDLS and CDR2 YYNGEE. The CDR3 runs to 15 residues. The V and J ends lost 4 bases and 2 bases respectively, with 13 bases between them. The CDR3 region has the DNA TGTGCCAGCAGCCCCCGGACGGAGACCTACAATGAGCAGTTCTTC. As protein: CASSPRTETYNEQFF.

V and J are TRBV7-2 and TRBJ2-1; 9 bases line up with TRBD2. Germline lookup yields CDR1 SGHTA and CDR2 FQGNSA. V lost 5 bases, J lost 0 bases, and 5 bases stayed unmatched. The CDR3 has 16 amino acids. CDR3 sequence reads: CASSAYSGSSYNEQFF. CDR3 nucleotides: TGTGCCAGCAGCGCGTATAGCGGGAGCTCCTACAATGAGCAGTTCTTC.

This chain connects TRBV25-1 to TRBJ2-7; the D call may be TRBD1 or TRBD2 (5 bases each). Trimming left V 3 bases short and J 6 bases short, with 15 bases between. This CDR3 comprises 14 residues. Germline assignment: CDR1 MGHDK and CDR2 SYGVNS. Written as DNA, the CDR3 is TGTGCCAGCAGTGAGGCCGGGGCCCTGACCGAGCAGTACTTC. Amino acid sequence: CASSEAGALTEQYF.

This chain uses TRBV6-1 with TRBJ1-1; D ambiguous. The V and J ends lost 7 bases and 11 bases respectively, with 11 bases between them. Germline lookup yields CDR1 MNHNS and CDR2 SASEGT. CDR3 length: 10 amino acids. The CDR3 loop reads CASKEVWAFF. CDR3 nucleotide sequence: TGTGCCAGCAAGGAAGTATGGGCTTTCTTT.

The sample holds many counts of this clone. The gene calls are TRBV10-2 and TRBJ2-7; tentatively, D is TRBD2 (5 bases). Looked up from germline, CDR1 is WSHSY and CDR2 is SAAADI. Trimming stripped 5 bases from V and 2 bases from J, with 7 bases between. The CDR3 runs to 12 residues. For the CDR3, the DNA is TGCGCCAGCAGTCGAGGGACCTACGAGCAGTACGTC. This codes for CASSRGTYEQYV.

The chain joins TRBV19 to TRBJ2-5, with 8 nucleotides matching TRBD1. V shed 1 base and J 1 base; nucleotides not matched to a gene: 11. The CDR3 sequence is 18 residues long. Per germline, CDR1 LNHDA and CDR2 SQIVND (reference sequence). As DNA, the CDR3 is TGTGCCAGTAGTATAGTCCACCAGGGGGCCCCTTCCCAAGAGACCCAGTACTTC. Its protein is CASSIVHQGAPSQETQYF.

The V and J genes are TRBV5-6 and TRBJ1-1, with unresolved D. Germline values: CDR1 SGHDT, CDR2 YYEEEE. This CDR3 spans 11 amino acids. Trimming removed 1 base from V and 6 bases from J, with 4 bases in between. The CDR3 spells CASSLLAEAFF. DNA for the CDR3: TGTGCCAGCAGCTTGTTGGCTGAAGCTTTCTTT.

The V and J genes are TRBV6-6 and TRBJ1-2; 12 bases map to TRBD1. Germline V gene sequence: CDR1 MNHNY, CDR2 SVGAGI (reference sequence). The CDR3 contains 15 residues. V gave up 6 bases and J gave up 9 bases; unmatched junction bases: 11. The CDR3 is CASRRGQGATRRYTF. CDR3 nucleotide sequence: TGTGCCAGCAGACGGGGACAGGGGGCTACCCGGCGCTACACCTTC.

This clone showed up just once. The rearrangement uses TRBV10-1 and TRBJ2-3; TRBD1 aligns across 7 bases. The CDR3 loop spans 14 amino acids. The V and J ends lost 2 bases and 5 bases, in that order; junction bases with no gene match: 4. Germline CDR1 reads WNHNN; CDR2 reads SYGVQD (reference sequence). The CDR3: CASSEVHRGDTQYF. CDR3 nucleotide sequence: TGCGCCAGCAGTGAGGTTCACAGGGGAGATACGCAGTATTTT.

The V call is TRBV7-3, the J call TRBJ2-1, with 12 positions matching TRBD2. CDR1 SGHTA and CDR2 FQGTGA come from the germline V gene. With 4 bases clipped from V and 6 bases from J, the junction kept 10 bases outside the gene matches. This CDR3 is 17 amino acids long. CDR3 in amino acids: CASSSGVGLAGSNEQFF. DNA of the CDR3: TGTGCCAGCAGCTCAGGGGTCGGACTAGCGGGAAGCAATGAGCAGTTCTTC. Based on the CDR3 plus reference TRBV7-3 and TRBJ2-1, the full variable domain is GAGVSQTPSNKVTEKGKYVELRCDPISGHTALYWYRQSLGQGPEFLIYFQGTGAADDSGLPNDRFFAVRPEGSVSTLKIQRTERGDSAVYLCASSSGVGLAGSNEQFFGPGTRLTVL.

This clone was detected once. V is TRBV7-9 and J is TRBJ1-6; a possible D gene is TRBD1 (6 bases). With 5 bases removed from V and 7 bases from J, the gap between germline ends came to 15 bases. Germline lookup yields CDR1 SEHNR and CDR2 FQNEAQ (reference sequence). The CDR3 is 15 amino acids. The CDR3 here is CASSTNRVANSPLHF. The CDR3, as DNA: TGTGCCAGCAGCACAAACAGGGTGGCGAATTCACCCCTCCACTTT.

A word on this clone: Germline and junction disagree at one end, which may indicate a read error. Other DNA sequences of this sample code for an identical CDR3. The DNA of the CDR3 is TGCGCCAGCAGAGAGGGACTGATCTACAATGAGCAGTTCTTC. Encoded protein: CASREGLIYNEQFF. The rearrangement links TRBV6-5 to TRBJ2-1, with D perhaps TRBD2 (6 bases). The CDR3 spans 14 residues. The germline V gene has CDR1 MNHEY and CDR2 SVGAGI.